These T cell receptor beta chains were read from a single sample in a study of low-dose radiotherapy and immunotherapy resistance in tumors. TCRdb re-called the reads with MiXCR, one entry per CDR3 protein. The sample yields about 58,000 distinct CDR3 sequences, roughly 23% seen once. This material consisted of PBMCs, taken after low-dose radiotherapy plus immunotherapy. The receptors stem from a male donor with prostate cancer. Both conserved end residues are trimmed from each CDR3.

CDR3 protein: TSCQELAGYSNEQF
V gene: TRBV21-1

CDR3 protein: ASGPGLEAISEQF
V gene: TRBV6-5

CDR3 protein: ASSLSTGTGGHEQY
V gene: TRBV27

CDR3 protein: ASSEAGTANQPQH
V gene: TRBV10-2

CDR3 protein: ASSEVWTRTYEQY
V gene: TRBV6-6

CDR3 protein: ASSLGQLFTIY
V gene: TRBV28

CDR3 protein: ASSQQHPNEQF
V gene: TRBV4-3

CDR3 protein: SGLFGETQY
V gene: TRBV29-1

CDR3 protein: ASSLAAPGIYQETQY
V gene: TRBV7-6

CDR3 protein: ASNAAQRGEPEQF
V gene: TRBV11-2

CDR3 protein: SGGRGSTDTQY
V gene: TRBV29-1

CDR3 protein: ASRARNEQF
V gene: TRBV12-3/TRBV12-4

CDR3 protein: ASSMGQGRSNSPLH
V gene: TRBV19

CDR3 protein: ASSSDGGSYNEQF
V gene: TRBV11-3

CDR3 protein: ASSLRISSEQF
V gene: TRBV5-5

CDR3 protein: ASSAGDWGFTDTQY
V gene: TRBV9

CDR3 protein: ASSLSPNYEQY
V gene: TRBV5-1

CDR3 protein: ATSDRPGLAGSGANVLT
V gene: TRBV24-1

CDR3 protein: SAKTGPYYEQY
V gene: TRBV20-1

CDR3 protein: ASSQERSLNEKLF
V gene: TRBV4-2

CDR3 protein: ASSLGGTGGSETQY
V gene: TRBV14

CDR3 protein: ASSTSHLGEQF
V gene: TRBV2

CDR3 protein: ASKPSGSSGNTIY
V gene: TRBV12-3/TRBV12-4

CDR3 protein: ASSSRAGTKKKTDTQY
V gene: TRBV7-9

CDR3 protein: SVAAGDSSNTGELF
V gene: TRBV29-1

CDR3 protein: ASSLLEANTGELF
V gene: TRBV12-3/TRBV12-4

CDR3 protein: ASSLAGGNGYT
V gene: TRBV7-9

CDR3 protein: ASTPHEQY
V gene: TRBV9

CDR3 protein: ASSVPRTRGTYNEQF
V gene: TRBV27

CDR3 protein: ASSQRGGGSTEAF
V gene: TRBV14

CDR3 protein: ASHSLGRGAGETQY
V gene: TRBV2

CDR3 protein: ASSYSVGANTGELF
V gene: TRBV6-2/TRBV6-3

CDR3 protein: ASSLSGQGAALGYT
V gene: TRBV28

CDR3 protein: SVARSGWSEAYEQY
V gene: TRBV29-1